Listed here are 13 T cell receptor beta chains from one sample, sequenced in a study of CD8 T cells in ankylosing spondylitis (dated by TCRdb to the late 2010s). What the authors observed across the whole study: Blood from ankylosing spondylitis patients appeared to be characterized by a TCR beta motif composed of several highly homologous amino acid variants.

Library preparation was by 5' RACE. Reads for this sample came from an Illumina HiSeq 2500. The public reads were quality trimmed at Q25 with fastp and then assembled into clones with MiXCR by TCRdb, keeping productive beta chains. Identical CDR3 proteins give one entry, which carries the most common genes and DNA. This sample holds more than 650,000 distinct CDR3 sequences; about 10% were observed only once. The ten largest make up 0.51% of the sample. For these TCRs, the target antigens are not known. The specimen sequenced was blood, either unsorted or a sorted T cell fraction (not recorded which). The receptors stem from a male donor with ankylosing spondylitis.

This chain links TRBV20-1 with TRBJ2-7; D is unclear. The CDR3 has 12 amino acids. Deletions cut 3 bases from V and 2 bases from J, with 8 bases between. The V gene's germline CDR1 is DFQATT and CDR2 SNEGSKA (reference sequence). The CDR3 DNA is TGCAGTGCTAGTACAGCCGCCTACGAGCAGTACTTC. It is translated as CSASTAAYEQYF.

This clonotype has at least ten counts. This rearrangement joins TRBV10-2 to TRBJ2-3; D remains unclear. Germline V lookup: CDR1 WSHSY, CDR2 SAAADI. The V end lost 6 bases, the J end lost 3 bases, and 7 bases lay between the germline ends. The CDR3 spans 12 residues. The CDR3 DNA is TGCGCCAGCAGCGCCCGGACAGATACGCAGTATTTT. It codes for CASSARTDTQYF.

The V gene is TRBV9, the J gene TRBJ2-1, with 8 bases matching TRBD2. CDR1 and CDR2 (germline): SGDLS, YYNGEE. V lost 0 bases, J lost 0 bases, and 11 bases stayed unmatched. The CDR3 sequence is 19 residues long. This chain's CDR3 is CASSVVGTSGFSSYNEQFF. In DNA form, the CDR3 reads TGTGCCAGCAGCGTAGTAGGAACTAGCGGCTTCAGCTCCTACAATGAGCAGTTCTTC.

The gene calls are TRBV7-8 and TRBJ1-6, with no clear D. V gave up 5 bases and J gave up 0 bases, with 17 bases separating them. The CDR3 runs to 18 residues. Germline V gives CDR1 SGHVS, CDR2 FQNEAQ. This CDR3 is CASSPQSPLGSYNSPLHF. The CDR3 coding sequence is TGTGCCAGCAGCCCCCAGTCCCCGTTGGGCTCCTATAATTCACCCCTCCACTTT.

This clonotype was recorded at least ten times. The V and J genes are TRBV29-1 and TRBJ2-1, with a weak D call TRBD1 (5 bases). This CDR3 has 12 amino acids. Germline V gene lookup returns CDR1 SQVTM and CDR2 ANQGSEA. The V gene lost 8 bases and the J gene lost 4 bases, with 12 bases spanning the gap. CDR3 DNA: TGCAGCTACAGGACCGTGTACAATGAGCAGTTCTTC. As protein: CSYRTVYNEQFF.

This clonotype was seen many times. V usage is TRBV20-1 and J usage is TRBJ2-7; no firm D call. The CDR3 runs to 14 residues. The germline CDR1 and CDR2 sequences are DFQATT and SNEGSKA (reference sequence). Trimming shortened V by 5 bases and J by 4 bases, and 18 bases separated the two germline ends. The CDR3 coding sequence is TGCAGTGCTTTTGATTACGGGCTCTCATACGAGCAGTACTTC. Protein: CSAFDYGLSYEQYF.

This clonotype showed up just a few times. J is TRBJ1-4 and V is TRBV5-1; TRBD1 might be the D (5 bases). The germline V and J ends were trimmed by 0 bases and 7 bases, with 13 bases remaining between them. This CDR3 contains 15 residues. Germline V lookup: CDR1 SGHRS, CDR2 YFSETQ. CDR3 sequence reads: CASSLAPGPLEKLFF. The CDR3 bases are TGCGCCAGCAGCTTGGCCCCGGGACCCCTTGAAAAACTGTTTTTT.

This chain connects TRBV20-1 to TRBJ1-5, with TRBD1 identical over 8 bases. The CDR3 spans 15 residues. Germline trimming cut 5 bases from V and 5 bases from J; bases unmatched to any gene: 11. Germline loops: CDR1 DFQATT, CDR2 SNEGSKA (reference sequence). CDR3 sequence reads: CSAPFRQGAHQPQHF. In DNA form, the CDR3 reads TGCAGTGCTCCTTTCCGGCAGGGGGCCCATCAGCCCCAGCATTTT.

The genes are TRBV20-1 and TRBJ2-7, with D possibly being TRBD1 or TRBD2 (5 bases each). The length of the CDR3 is 14 residues. Trimming left V 6 bases short and J 2 bases short, with 17 bases between. Germline V gene sequence: CDR1 DFQATT, CDR2 SNEGSKA (reference sequence). The CDR3, as DNA: TGCAGTGCCCCCCGGGTGGGACCCACCTACGAGCAGTACTTC. Its protein is CSAPRVGPTYEQYF.

This clonotype has only a few counts. The chain couples TRBV4-1 to TRBJ2-1; no clear D. V was trimmed by 1 base and J by 0 bases, leaving 10 bases between them. The CDR3 sequence is 16 residues long. Germline V gene sequence: CDR1 MGHRA, CDR2 YSYEKL. The CDR3 is CASSQADGRSYNEQFF. The CDR3 nucleotides are TGCGCCAGCAGCCAAGCGGACGGTCGCTCCTACAATGAGCAGTTCTTC.

The chain is built from TRBV5-1 and TRBJ1-3, with 8 bases lining up with TRBD1. V trimming: 4 bases; J trimming: 4 bases; junction bases outside the gene matches: 10. The V gene's germline CDR1 is SGHRS and CDR2 YFSETQ. CDR3 length: 16 residues. This chain's CDR3 is CASSVWTGSPGNTIYF. CDR3 nucleotide sequence: TGCGCCAGCAGCGTATGGACAGGGTCGCCCGGAAACACCATATATTTT.

This clonotype was seen ten or more times. The chain couples TRBV3-1 to TRBJ1-1, with a possible D match to TRBD1 (6 bases). This CDR3 contains 15 residues. The germline CDR1 and CDR2 sequences are LGHDT and YNNKEL (reference sequence). V was trimmed by 4 bases and J by 0 bases, leaving 12 bases between them. The CDR3 nucleotides read TGTGCCAGCAGCCTATTCACAGGGATGAACACTGAAGCTTTCTTT. Residues: CASSLFTGMNTEAFF.

This clonotype has more than one count but fewer than ten. This chain joins TRBV20-1 and TRBJ2-1; tentative D call: TRBD2 (9 bases). Trimming took 6 bases from V and 8 from J, leaving 26 bases between them. From germline, CDR1 is DFQATT and CDR2 SNEGSKA (reference sequence). This CDR3 contains 16 residues. In nucleotides, the CDR3 is TGCAGTGCCCAAGGACAGGGACTAGCCTGGGTACATGAGCAGTTCTTC. Translating gives CSAQGQGLAWVHEQFF.